The TCR beta chain described here comes from a study of cytotoxic CD8 clonotypes in ibrutinib-treated CLL. Data came from immunoSEQ multiplex PCR; TCRdb stores just in-frame clones and leaves some out. The sample holds 95,000 to 100,000 clones, around 80% seen once. Germline CDR1 reads GTSNPN; CDR2 reads SVGIG (reference sequence). CDR3 length: 13 amino acids. Trimming removed 4 bases from V and 0 bases from J, with 9 bases in between. The TCR originated in a human donor with chronic lymphocytic leukemia. Sequencing was performed on PBMCs, taken after 12 months of ibrutinib treatment. V and J are TRBV30 and TRBJ1-1; D is unclear. For the CDR3, the DNA is TGTGCCTGGACGAGTAGGTTGAACACTGAAGCTTTCTTT. Amino acids: CAWTSRLNTEAFF.